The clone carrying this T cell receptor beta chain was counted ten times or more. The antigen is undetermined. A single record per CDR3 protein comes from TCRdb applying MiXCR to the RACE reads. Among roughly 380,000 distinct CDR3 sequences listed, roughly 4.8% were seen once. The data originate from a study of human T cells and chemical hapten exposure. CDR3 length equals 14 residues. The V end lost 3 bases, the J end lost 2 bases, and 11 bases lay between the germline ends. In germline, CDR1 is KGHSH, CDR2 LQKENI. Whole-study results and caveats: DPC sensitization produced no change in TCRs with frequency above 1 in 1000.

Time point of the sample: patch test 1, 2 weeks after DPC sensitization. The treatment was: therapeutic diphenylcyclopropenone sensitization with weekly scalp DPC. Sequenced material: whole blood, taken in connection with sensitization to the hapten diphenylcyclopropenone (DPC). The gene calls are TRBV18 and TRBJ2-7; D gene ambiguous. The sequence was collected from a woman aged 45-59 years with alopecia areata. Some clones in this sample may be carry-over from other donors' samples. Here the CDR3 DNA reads TGTGCCAGCTCACCGCGCGTTTACCCCTACGAGCAGTACTTC. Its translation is CASSPRVYPYEQYF.